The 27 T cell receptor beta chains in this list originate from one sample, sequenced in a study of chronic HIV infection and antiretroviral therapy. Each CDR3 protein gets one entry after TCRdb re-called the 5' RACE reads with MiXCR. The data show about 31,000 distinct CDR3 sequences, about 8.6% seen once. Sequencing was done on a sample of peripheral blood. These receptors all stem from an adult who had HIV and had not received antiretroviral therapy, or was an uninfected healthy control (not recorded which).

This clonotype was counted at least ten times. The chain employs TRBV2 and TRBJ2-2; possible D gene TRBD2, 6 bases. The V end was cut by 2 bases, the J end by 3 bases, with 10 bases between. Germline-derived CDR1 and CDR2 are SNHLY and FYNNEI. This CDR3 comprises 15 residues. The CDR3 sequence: CASSERRRDTGELFF. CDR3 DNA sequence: TGTGCCAGCAGTGAACGCAGGAGGGACACCGGGGAGCTGTTTTTT.

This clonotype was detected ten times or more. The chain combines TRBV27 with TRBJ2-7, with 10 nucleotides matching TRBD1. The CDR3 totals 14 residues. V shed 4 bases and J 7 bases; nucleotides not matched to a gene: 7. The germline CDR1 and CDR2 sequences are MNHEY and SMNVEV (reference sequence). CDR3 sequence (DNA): TGTGCCAGCAGTTCCGGGACAGGGGCCCAAGAGCAGTACTTC. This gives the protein CASSSGTGAQEQYF.

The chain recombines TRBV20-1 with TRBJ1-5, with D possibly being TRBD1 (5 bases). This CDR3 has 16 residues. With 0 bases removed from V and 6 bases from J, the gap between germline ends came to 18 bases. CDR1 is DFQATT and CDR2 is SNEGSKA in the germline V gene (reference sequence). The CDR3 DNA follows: TGCAGTGCTAGAGAATCTGGGCAGGGAATAGCTCAGCCCCAGCATTTT. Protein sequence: CSARESGQGIAQPQHF.

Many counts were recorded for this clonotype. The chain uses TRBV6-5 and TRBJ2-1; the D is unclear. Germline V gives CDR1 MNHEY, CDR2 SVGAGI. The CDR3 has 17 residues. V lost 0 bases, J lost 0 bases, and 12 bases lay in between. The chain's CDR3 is CASSYSIIQSSYNEQFF. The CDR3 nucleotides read TGTGCCAGCAGTTACTCTATTATTCAGAGCTCCTACAATGAGCAGTTCTTC.

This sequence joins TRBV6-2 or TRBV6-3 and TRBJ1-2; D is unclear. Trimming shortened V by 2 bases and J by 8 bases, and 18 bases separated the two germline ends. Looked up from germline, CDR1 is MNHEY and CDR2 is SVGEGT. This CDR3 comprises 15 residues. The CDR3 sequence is CASSYAPSYSGGYTF. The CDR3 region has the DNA TGTGCCAGCAGTTACGCGCCCAGCTATTCGGGCGGCTACACCTTC.

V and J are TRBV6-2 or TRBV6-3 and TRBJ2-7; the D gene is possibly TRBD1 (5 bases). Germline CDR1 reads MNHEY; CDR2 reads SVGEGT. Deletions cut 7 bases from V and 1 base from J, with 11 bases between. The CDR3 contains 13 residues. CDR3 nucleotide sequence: TGTGCCAGCACTCCCCGACAGTCCTACGAGCAGTACTTC. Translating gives CASTPRQSYEQYF.

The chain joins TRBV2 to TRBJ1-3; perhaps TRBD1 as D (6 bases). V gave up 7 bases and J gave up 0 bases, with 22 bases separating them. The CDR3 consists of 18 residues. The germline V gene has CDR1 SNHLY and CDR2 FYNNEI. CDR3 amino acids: CASKADSGRGVSGNTIYF. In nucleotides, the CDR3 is TGTGCCAGCAAAGCCGATTCAGGGAGGGGGGTCTCTGGAAACACCATATATTTT.

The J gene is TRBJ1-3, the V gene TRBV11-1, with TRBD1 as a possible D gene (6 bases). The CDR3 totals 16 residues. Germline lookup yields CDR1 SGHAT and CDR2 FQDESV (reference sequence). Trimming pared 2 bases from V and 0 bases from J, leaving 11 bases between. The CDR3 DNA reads TGTGCCAGCAGCTTATGGGACACCAACTCTGGAAACACCATATATTTT. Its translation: CASSLWDTNSGNTIYF.

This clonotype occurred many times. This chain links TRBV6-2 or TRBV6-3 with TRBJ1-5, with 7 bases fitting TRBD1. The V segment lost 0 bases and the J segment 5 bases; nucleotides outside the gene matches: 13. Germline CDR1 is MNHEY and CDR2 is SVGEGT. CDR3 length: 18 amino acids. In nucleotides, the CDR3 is TGTGCCAGCAGTTACTCTCGTTTCGGACAGGATGTCTATCAGCCCCAGCATTTT. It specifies CASSYSRFGQDVYQPQHF.

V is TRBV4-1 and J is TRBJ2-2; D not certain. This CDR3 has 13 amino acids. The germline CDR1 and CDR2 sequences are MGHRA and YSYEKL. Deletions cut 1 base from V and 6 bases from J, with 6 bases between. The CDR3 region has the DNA TGCGCCAGCAGCCAAGCAGGCCCCGGGGAGCTGTTTTTT. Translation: CASSQAGPGELFF.

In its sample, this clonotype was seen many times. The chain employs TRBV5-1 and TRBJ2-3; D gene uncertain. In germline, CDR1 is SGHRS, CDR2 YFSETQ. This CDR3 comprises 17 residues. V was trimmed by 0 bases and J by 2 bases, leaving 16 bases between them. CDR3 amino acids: CASSLDSDLYPTDTQYF. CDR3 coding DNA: TGCGCCAGCAGCTTGGACAGCGATCTTTACCCCACAGATACGCAGTATTTT.

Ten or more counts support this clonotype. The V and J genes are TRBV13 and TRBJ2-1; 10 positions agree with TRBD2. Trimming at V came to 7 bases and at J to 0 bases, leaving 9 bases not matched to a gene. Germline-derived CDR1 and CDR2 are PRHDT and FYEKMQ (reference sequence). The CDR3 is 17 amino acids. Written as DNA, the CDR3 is TGTGCCAGCAACTACGTAGCGGGGGGTAGCTCCTACAATGAGCAGTTCTTC. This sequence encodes CASNYVAGGSSYNEQFF. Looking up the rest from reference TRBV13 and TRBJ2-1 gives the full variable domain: AAGVIQSPRHLIKEKRETATLKCYPIPRHDTVYWYQQGPGQDPQFLISFYEKMQSDKGSIPDRFSAQQFSDYHSELNMSSLELGDSALYFCASNYVAGGSSYNEQFFGPGTRLTVL.

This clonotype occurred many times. The CDR3: CATSIGVGTEAFF. The CDR3 coding sequence is TGTGCCACCAGCATTGGGGTGGGCACTGAAGCTTTCTTT. The gene calls are TRBV15 and TRBJ1-1, with unresolved D. Germline V CDR1 and CDR2: LNHNV, YYDKDF (reference sequence). This CDR3 is built from 13 residues. The V end lost 4 bases, the J end lost 4 bases, and 10 bases lay between the germline ends.

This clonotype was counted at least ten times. CDR3 sequence: CASSDGQGPSDEQYF. The CDR3 nucleotides are TGTGCCAGCAGTGACGGACAGGGCCCCTCGGACGAGCAGTACTTC. V gene TRBV12-3 or TRBV12-4 combines with J gene TRBJ2-7, with 8 bases aligning to TRBD1. Trimming cost V 5 bases and J 5 bases; bases outside gene matches: 11. The CDR3 is 15 residues long.

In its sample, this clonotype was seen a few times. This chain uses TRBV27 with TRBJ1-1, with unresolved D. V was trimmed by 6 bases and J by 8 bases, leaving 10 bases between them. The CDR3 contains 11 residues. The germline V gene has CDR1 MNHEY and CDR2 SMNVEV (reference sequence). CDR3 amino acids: CASRGVWEAFF. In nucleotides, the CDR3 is TGTGCCAGCAGGGGAGTGTGGGAAGCTTTCTTT.

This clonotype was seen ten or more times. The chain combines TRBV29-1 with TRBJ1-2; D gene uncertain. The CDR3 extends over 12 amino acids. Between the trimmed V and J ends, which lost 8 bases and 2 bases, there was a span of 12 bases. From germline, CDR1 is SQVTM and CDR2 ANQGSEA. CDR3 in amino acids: CSTFLGNYGYTF. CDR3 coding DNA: TGCAGCACTTTTTTGGGGAACTATGGCTACACCTTC.

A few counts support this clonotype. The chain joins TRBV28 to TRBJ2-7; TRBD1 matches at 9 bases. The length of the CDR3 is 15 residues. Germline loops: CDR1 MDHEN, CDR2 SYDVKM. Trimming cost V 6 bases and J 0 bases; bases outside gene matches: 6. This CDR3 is CASSGGTGSSYEQYF. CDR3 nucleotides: TGTGCCAGCAGCGGTGGGACAGGGAGCTCCTACGAGCAGTACTTC.

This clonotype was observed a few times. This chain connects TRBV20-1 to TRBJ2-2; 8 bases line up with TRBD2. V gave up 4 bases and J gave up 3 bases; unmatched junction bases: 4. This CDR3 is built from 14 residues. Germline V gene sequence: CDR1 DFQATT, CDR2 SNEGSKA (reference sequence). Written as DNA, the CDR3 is TGCAGTGCTAAACGGGAGGGCGACACCGGGGAGCTGTTTTTT. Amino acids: CSAKREGDTGELFF.

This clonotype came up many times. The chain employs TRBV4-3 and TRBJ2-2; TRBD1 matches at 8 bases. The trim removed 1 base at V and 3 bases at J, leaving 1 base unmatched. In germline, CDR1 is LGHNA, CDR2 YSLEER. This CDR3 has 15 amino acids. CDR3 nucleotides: TGCGCCAGCAGCCAAGGGACAGGGCACACCGGGGAGCTGTTTTTT. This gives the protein CASSQGTGHTGELFF.

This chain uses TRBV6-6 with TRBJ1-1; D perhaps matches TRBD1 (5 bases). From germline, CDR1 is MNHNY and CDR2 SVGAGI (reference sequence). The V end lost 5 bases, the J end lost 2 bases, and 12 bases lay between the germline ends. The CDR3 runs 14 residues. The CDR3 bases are TGTGCCAGCAGTAGTCAGGGTCGCAACACTGAAGCTTTCTTT. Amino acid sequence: CASSSQGRNTEAFF.

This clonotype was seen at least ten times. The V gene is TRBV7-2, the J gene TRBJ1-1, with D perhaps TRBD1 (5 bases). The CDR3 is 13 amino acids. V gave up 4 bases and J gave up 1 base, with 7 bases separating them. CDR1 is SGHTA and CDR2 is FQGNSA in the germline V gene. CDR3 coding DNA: TGTGCCAGCAGCTCCGGACAGAACACTGAAGCTTTCTTT. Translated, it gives CASSSGQNTEAFF.

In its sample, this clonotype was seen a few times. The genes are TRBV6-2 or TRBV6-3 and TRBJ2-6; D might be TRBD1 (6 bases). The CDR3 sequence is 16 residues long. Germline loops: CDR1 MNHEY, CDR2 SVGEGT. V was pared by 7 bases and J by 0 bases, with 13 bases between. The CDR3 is CASNAGERSGANVLTF. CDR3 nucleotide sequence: TGTGCCAGCAATGCAGGGGAACGCTCTGGGGCCAACGTCCTGACTTTC.

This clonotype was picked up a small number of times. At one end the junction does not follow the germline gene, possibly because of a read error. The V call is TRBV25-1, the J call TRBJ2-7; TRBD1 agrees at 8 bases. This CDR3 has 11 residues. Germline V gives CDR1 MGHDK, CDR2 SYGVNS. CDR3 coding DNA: TGTGCCAGCAGTGGTGGACAGGGCGCCCACTTC. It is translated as CASSGGQGAHF.

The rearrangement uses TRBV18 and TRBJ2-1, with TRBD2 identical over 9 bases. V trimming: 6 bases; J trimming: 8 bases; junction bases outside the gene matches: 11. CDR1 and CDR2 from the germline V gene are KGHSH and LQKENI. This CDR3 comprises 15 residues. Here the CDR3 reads CASSRGVAGADEQFF. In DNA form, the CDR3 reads TGTGCCAGCTCGCGAGGGGTAGCGGGAGCTGATGAGCAGTTCTTC.

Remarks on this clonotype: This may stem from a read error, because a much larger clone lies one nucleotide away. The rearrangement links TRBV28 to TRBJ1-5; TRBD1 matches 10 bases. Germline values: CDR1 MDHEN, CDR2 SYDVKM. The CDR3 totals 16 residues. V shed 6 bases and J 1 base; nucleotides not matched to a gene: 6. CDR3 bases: TGTGCCAGCAGCACCGGGACAGGGGTAAGCAATCAGCCCCAGCATTTT. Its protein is CASSTGTGVSNQPQHF. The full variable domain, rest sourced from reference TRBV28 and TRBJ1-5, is DVKVTQSSRYLVKRTGEKVFLECVQDMDHENMFWYRQDPGLGLRLIYFSYDVKMKEKGDIPEGYSVSREKKERFSLILESASTNQTSMYLCASSTGTGVSNQPQHFGDGTRLSIL.

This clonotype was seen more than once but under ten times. CDR3 amino acids: CASRGPTGEAFF. Here the CDR3 DNA reads TGCGCCAGCAGGGGACCGACAGGGGAAGCTTTCTTT. This sequence joins TRBV5-1 and TRBJ1-1; TRBD1 agrees at 7 bases. Germline CDR1 SGHRS, CDR2 YFSETQ. After removal of 5 bases from V and 8 bases from J, the junction contained 6 bases not matched to a gene. This CDR3 contains 12 residues.

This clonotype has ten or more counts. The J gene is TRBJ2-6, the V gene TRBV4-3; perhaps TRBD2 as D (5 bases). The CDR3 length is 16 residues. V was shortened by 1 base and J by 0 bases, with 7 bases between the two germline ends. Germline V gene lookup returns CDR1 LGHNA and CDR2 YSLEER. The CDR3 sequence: CASSQVSGSGANVLTF. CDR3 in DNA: TGCGCCAGCAGCCAAGTAAGCGGCTCTGGGGCCAACGTCCTGACTTTC.